A selection of T cell receptor beta chains follows, all from one sample in a study of OX40 agonist ivuxolimab in advanced cancers. Assay: immunoSEQ multiplex PCR; the TCRdb copy retains only in-frame clones and omits some. The sample consists of just over 50,000 clones, 80% to 85% of them appearing once. Sequenced here: CD4+ or CD8+ T cells sorted from blood, sampled in a trial of the OX40 agonist ivuxolimab. Receptor source: an adult with an advanced solid tumor such as melanoma, head and neck, liver or kidney cancer. Both conserved end residues are part of each CDR3. Fields, in order: CDR3 protein, CDR3 DNA, V gene, clone size, D gene, J gene. The D gene is left open where the match is weak. Some rows mark clone size as missing; the rest say once, few, many or name a class of expanded clone.

CDR3: CASSKQGRTEAFF
DNA: TGTGCCAGCAGCAAACAGGGCAGGACTGAAGCTTTCTTT
V: TRBV11-2
size: .
D: .
J: TRBJ1-1

CDR3: CASNPRSASGELFF
DNA: TGTGCCAGCAACCCCCGGTCGGCGTCCGGGGAGCTGTTTTTT
V: TRBV2
size: .
D: .
J: TRBJ2-2

CDR3: CASKLDTEAFF
DNA: TGTGCCAGCAAGCTAGACACTGAAGCTTTCTTT
V: TRBV6-6
size: .
D: .
J: TRBJ1-1

CDR3: CASSPVGLAGAGQFF
DNA: TGCGCCAGCAGCCCCGTAGGACTAGCGGGGGCTGGGCAGTTCTTC
V: TRBV5-1
size: .
D: TRBD2
J: TRBJ2-1

CDR3: CASSGQPFYEQYF
DNA: TGTGCCAGCTCGGGACAGCCTTTCTACGAGCAGTACTTC
V: TRBV2
size: .
D: TRBD1
J: TRBJ2-7

CDR3: CASSLGGSGNTEAFF
DNA: TGCGCCAGCAGCTTGGGGGGATCAGGTAACACTGAAGCTTTCTTT
V: TRBV5-1
size: .
D: .
J: TRBJ1-1

CDR3: CASSSGRGAGELFF
DNA: TGTGCCAGCAGCTCGGGGCGGGGTGCCGGGGAGCTGTTTTTT
V: TRBV11-3
size: .
D: .
J: TRBJ2-2

CDR3: CASSFRDRGQETQYF
DNA: TGTGCCAGCAGCTTTAGAGACAGGGGTCAGGAGACCCAGTACTTC
V: TRBV5-6
size: .
D: TRBD1
J: TRBJ2-5

CDR3: CASSLSSNQPQHF
DNA: TGTGCCAGCAGTTTAAGTAGCAATCAGCCCCAGCATTTT
V: TRBV6-5
size: .
D: .
J: TRBJ1-5

CDR3: CASSPPGQGAYEQYF
DNA: TGTGCCAGCAGCCCTCCGGGACAGGGTGCCTACGAGCAGTACTTC
V: TRBV7-8
size: .
D: TRBD1
J: TRBJ2-7

CDR3: CASSLDGGAGTQYF
DNA: TGTGCCAGCAGCTTGGACGGGGGGGCGGGGACCCAGTACTTC
V: TRBV7-2
size: .
D: TRBD2
J: TRBJ2-5

CDR3: CASKVTVGTDTQYF
DNA: TGTGCCAGCAAGGTTACGGTAGGCACAGATACGCAGTATTTT
V: TRBV2
size: few
D: .
J: TRBJ2-3

CDR3: CASSGTGINTEAFF
DNA: TGTGCCAGCAGCGGGACAGGGATTAACACTGAAGCTTTCTTT
V: TRBV9
size: .
D: TRBD1
J: TRBJ1-1

CDR3: CASSSGGGAAEAFF
DNA: TGTGCCAGCAGCAGTGGGGGGGGAGCCGCTGAAGCTTTCTTT
V: TRBV11-2
size: .
D: .
J: TRBJ1-1

CDR3: CASSRLAGGQADTQYF
DNA: TGTGCCAGCAGCCGACTAGCGGGGGGGCAGGCAGATACGCAGTATTTT
V: TRBV7-3
size: .
D: TRBD2
J: TRBJ2-3

CDR3: CASSYPTKGATQYF
DNA: TGTGCCAGCAGTTACCCGACTAAGGGGGCGACCCAGTACTTC
V: TRBV6-5
size: .
D: TRBD1
J: TRBJ2-5

CDR3: CASSLDSGGSYEQYF
DNA: TGTGCCAGCAGCTTAGATAGCGGGGGCTCCTACGAGCAGTACTTC
V: TRBV7-2
size: .
D: TRBD2
J: TRBJ2-7

CDR3: CASGRFREKLFF
DNA: TGTGCCAGTGGCCGGTTTCGGGAAAAACTGTTTTTT
V: TRBV19
size: .
D: .
J: TRBJ1-4

CDR3: CASSQLAGGPGEQFF
DNA: TGCGCCAGCAGCCAACTAGCGGGGGGGCCAGGTGAGCAGTTCTTC
V: TRBV4-3
size: .
D: TRBD2
J: TRBJ2-1

CDR3: CASSVGASTDTQYF
DNA: TGTGCCAGCAGCGTAGGGGCATCAACAGATACGCAGTATTTT
V: TRBV9
size: .
D: .
J: TRBJ2-3

CDR3: CASRAGTRTGELFF
DNA: TGTGCCAGCAGGGCCGGGACTAGGACCGGGGAGCTGTTTTTT
V: TRBV7-6
size: .
D: TRBD2
J: TRBJ2-2

CDR3: CASSARDSYEQYF
DNA: TGTGCCAGCAGCGCCCGGGACTCCTACGAGCAGTACTTC
V: TRBV5-6
size: .
D: .
J: TRBJ2-7

CDR3: CASTAPNTEAFF
DNA: TGTGCCAGCACAGCACCGAACACTGAAGCTTTCTTT
V: TRBV6-5
size: few
D: .
J: TRBJ1-1

CDR3: CSAGQGSGYTF
DNA: TGCAGTGCTGGACAGGGCTCTGGCTACACCTTC
V: TRBV20-1
size: .
D: TRBD1
J: TRBJ1-2

CDR3: CASSTASGTGIDYGYTF
DNA: TGTGCCAGTAGTACCGCTTCCGGGACAGGGATTGACTATGGCTACACCTTC
V: TRBV19
size: .
D: TRBD1
J: TRBJ1-2

CDR3: CASSLGAGEQFF
DNA: TGTGCCAGCAGCTTAGGGGCGGGGGAGCAGTTCTTC
V: TRBV7-2
size: .
D: .
J: TRBJ2-1

CDR3: CAISPTGDLQETQYF
DNA: TGTGCCATCAGCCCAACAGGGGACCTCCAAGAGACCCAGTACTTC
V: TRBV10-3
size: .
D: TRBD1
J: TRBJ2-5

CDR3: CASSEPRQEQYF
DNA: TGTGCCAGCAGCGAACCGCGACAGGAGCAGTACTTC
V: TRBV6-1
size: .
D: .
J: TRBJ2-7

CDR3: CASSFGPGQGSSETQYF
DNA: .
V: TRBV11-2
size: once
D: .
J: TRBJ2-5

CDR3: CASSVGTGANYGYTF
DNA: TGTGCCAGCAGCGTAGGGACGGGGGCAAACTATGGCTACACCTTC
V: TRBV9
size: .
D: .
J: TRBJ1-2

CDR3: CASSPLAGGELFF
DNA: TGTGCCAGCAGTCCCCTGGCCGGGGGGGAGCTGTTTTTT
V: TRBV7-2
size: once
D: .
J: TRBJ2-2

CDR3: CASSLGAAGGQGEQFF
DNA: TGTGCCAGCAGCTTAGGGGCGGCGGGGGGGCAGGGTGAGCAGTTCTTC
V: TRBV11-2
size: once
D: TRBD2
J: TRBJ2-1

CDR3: CASSQWAGKAGELFF
DNA: TGTGCCAGCAGCCAGTGGGCAGGGAAGGCTGGGGAGCTGTTTTTT
V: TRBV7-8
size: .
D: .
J: TRBJ2-2

CDR3: CASSAGTAEAFF
DNA: TGTGCCAGCAGCGCCGGGACAGCTGAAGCTTTCTTT
V: TRBV9
size: .
D: TRBD1
J: TRBJ1-1

CDR3: CASSFTEANEKLFF
DNA: TGCGCCAGCAGCTTTACAGAGGCTAATGAAAAACTGTTTTTT
V: TRBV5-1
size: .
D: .
J: TRBJ1-4

CDR3: CASTPKGRGAYEQYF
DNA: TGTGCCAGCACCCCGAAGGGCAGGGGAGCCTACGAGCAGTACTTC
V: TRBV2
size: once
D: .
J: TRBJ2-7

CDR3: CASSLQSQGPKNEQFF
DNA: TGTGCCAGCAGCTTACAGTCACAGGGGCCAAAAAATGAGCAGTTCTTC
V: TRBV7-8
size: .
D: TRBD1
J: TRBJ2-1

CDR3: CASSQDLSRTRHEQFF
DNA: TGTGCCAGCAGCCAAGATCTGTCAAGAACGAGGCATGAGCAGTTCTTC
V: TRBV4-2
size: .
D: .
J: TRBJ2-1

CDR3: CASRKAGTLQETQYF
DNA: TGTGCCAGCAGGAAGGCCGGGACACTTCAAGAGACCCAGTACTTC
V: TRBV6-6
size: .
D: .
J: TRBJ2-5

CDR3: CASASGQNQPQHF
DNA: TGTGCCAGTGCGTCGGGACAGAATCAGCCCCAGCATTTT
V: TRBV19
size: .
D: TRBD1
J: TRBJ1-5